Described below is a single T cell receptor (beta chain) sequence and its context. CDR3 length: 15 amino acids. Germline assignment: CDR1 SNHLY and CDR2 FYNNEI. V dropped 4 bases and J dropped 4; count of bases not matched to a gene: 9. Here immunoSEQ multiplex PCR was the method, and the copy in TCRdb shows in-frame clones only, minus some. The sample includes 550,000 to 800,000 clones, 80% to 95% seen only once; the top ten take 34%. The sample belongs to a study of shared clonotypes between healthy human individuals. This chain links TRBV2 with TRBJ1-1; 7 nucleotides align to TRBD1. This receptor was identified in a man younger than 35 in good health. Some clones in this sample may be carry-over from other donors' samples. The sample comprised memory CD8+ T cells from PBMCs. The subset denotes: CD45RO+ cells pooled with CCR7-negative TemRA cells. CDR3 DNA: TGTGCCAGCAGTGTGACAGGGAGGGGGAGCACTGAAGCTTTCTTT. Protein sequence: CASSVTGRGSTEAFF.